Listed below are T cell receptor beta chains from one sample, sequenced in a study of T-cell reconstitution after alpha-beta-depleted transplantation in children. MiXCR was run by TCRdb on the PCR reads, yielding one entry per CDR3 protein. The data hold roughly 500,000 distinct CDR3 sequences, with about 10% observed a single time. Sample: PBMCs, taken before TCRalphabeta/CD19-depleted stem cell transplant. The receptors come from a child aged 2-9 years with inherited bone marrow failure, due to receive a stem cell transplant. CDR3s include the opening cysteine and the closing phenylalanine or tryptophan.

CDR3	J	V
CASSLARGTSSLYEQYF	TRBJ2-7	TRBV7-2
CASSLGDRGPKETQYF	TRBJ2-5	TRBV7-9
CASSLWSTDTNYGYTF	TRBJ1-2	TRBV7-9
CASSLVVYQAQETQYF	TRBJ2-5	TRBV7-2
CASSIVPGLVTNEQFF	TRBJ2-1	TRBV19
CASSLGGTGLTNYGYTF	TRBJ1-2	TRBV7-9
CASSVVSGKPNNEQFF	TRBJ2-1	TRBV6-4
CASRRTGESTDTQYF	TRBJ2-3	TRBV28
CSARDAGRNANEQFF	TRBJ2-1	TRBV20-1
CASSEAPAEGSYEQYF	TRBJ2-7	TRBV6-1
CASSLGQGISYEQYF	TRBJ2-7	TRBV4-1
CASSYRVRDEQFF	TRBJ2-1	TRBV7-2
CASGPWAGAADTQYF	TRBJ2-3	TRBV5-1
CASSDGQGLSDTQYF	TRBJ2-3	TRBV2
CASKPGLPDEQYF	TRBJ2-7	TRBV6-1
CSVGTQGADTQYF	TRBJ2-3	TRBV29-1
CASSFAPGVANYGYTF	TRBJ1-2	TRBV28
CSASEVYGYTF	TRBJ1-2	TRBV20-1
CSSGGRETQYF	TRBJ2-5	TRBV29-1
CASSLRLAPVISTDTQYF	TRBJ2-3	TRBV11-3
CASSYGGTTGELFF	TRBJ2-2	TRBV28
CASRLGGKGGELFF	TRBJ2-2	TRBV7-8
CASRSGQEGTEAFF	TRBJ1-1	TRBV28
CASSWDRDGSEKLFF	TRBJ1-4	TRBV5-1
CASSYNSGTLYNEQFF	TRBJ2-1	TRBV11-2
CASNLLAEPPDEQYF	TRBJ2-7	TRBV5-6
CASMGDLNYGYTF	TRBJ1-2	TRBV7-2
CASSPRPAGGSADTQYF	TRBJ2-3	TRBV18
CASSLGGSVVAGFLHYNEQFF	TRBJ2-1	TRBV11-2
CASSPTGDPYEQYF	TRBJ2-7	TRBV6-1
CASSLMWASGVDEQFF	TRBJ2-1	TRBV7-2
CASSHPRGGTPYNEQFF	TRBJ2-1	TRBV7-2
CASTKGHYYEQYF	TRBJ2-7	TRBV25-1
CAIRGLAGVGEQFF	TRBJ2-1	TRBV10-3
CASSIDGHNEQFF	TRBJ2-1	TRBV19
CASSEDGNTEAFF	TRBJ1-1	TRBV27
CSVEGLQGRPYEQYF	TRBJ2-7	TRBV29-1
CASSLSFGLLGTGKYREQYF	TRBJ2-7	TRBV27
CAISDPGTEEAFF	TRBJ1-1	TRBV10-3
CASSLPDSSGDSYNEQFF	TRBJ2-1	TRBV11-1
CAISTGPGQGTYEQYF	TRBJ2-7	TRBV10-3
CASSRTGSFSNYGYTF	TRBJ1-2	TRBV7-2
CASSVGLAGGGTGELFF	TRBJ2-2	TRBV9
CSANGGFFYNSPLHF	TRBJ1-6	TRBV20-1
CASSLVPLAGDYEQYF	TRBJ2-7	TRBV7-8
CATQGGSKQYF	TRBJ2-7	TRBV28
CASSLGWGTSNNEQFF	TRBJ2-1	TRBV11-2
CASSLGSNDEQFF	TRBJ2-1	TRBV5-1
CSAAGENTGELFF	TRBJ2-2	TRBV29-1
CASSAGQGSFGELFF	TRBJ2-2	TRBV5-1
CASSLGGSRTGELFF	TRBJ2-2	TRBV28
CASSLFEADYGYTF	TRBJ1-2	TRBV28
CSVEDSPYNEQFF	TRBJ2-1	TRBV29-1
CASSVGEVAYNEQFF	TRBJ2-1	TRBV5-1
CASSQEVGATGNTIYF	TRBJ1-3	TRBV4-3